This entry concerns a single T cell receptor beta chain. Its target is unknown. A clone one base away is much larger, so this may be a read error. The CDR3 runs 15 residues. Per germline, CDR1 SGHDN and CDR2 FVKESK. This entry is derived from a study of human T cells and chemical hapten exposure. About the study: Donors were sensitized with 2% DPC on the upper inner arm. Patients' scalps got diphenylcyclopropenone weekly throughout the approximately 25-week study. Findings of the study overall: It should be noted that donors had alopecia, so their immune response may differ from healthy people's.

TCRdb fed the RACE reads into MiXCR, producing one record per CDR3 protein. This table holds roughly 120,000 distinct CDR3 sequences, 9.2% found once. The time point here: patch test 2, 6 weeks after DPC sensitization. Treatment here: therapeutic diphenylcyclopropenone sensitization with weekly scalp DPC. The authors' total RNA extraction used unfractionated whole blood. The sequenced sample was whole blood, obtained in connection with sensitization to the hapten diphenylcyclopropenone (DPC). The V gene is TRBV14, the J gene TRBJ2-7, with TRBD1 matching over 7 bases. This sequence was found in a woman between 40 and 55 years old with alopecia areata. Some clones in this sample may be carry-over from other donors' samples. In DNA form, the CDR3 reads TGTGCCAGCAGCCACAAGCCGGGACAGCCCTACGAGCGGTACTTC. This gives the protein CASSHKPGQPYERYF. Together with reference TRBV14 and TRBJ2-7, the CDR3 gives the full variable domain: EAGVTQFPSHSVIEKGQTVTLRCDPISGHDNLYWYRRVMGKEIKFLLHFVKESKQDESGMPNNRFLAERTGGTYSTLKVQPAELEDSGVYFCASSHKPGQPYERYFGPGTRLTVT.